This entry is about one TCR beta chain. The V gene end was trimmed by 2 bases and the J gene end by 3 bases; junction bases not matched to a gene: 3. The CDR3 is 16 amino acids. Germline CDR1 and CDR2: MRHNA and SNTAGT. The repertoire was sequenced with immunoSEQ multiplex PCR; TCRdb's copy has only in-frame clones and lacks some. The table has around 500,000 clones, over 70% seen once. This sample stems from a study of shared clonotypes between healthy human individuals. Sequenced input: PBMCs. This TCR derives from a middle-aged woman in good health. Some clones in this sample may be carry-over from other donors' samples. This chain uses TRBV6-4 with TRBJ2-1; 11 nucleotides align to TRBD2. CDR3 loop: CASSDATSGDYNEQFF. The CDR3 region has the DNA TGTGCCAGCAGTGACGCGACTAGCGGGGACTACAATGAGCAGTTCTTC.